One sample yielded the 9 T cell receptor beta chains listed below, sequenced in a study of cytomegalovirus exposure and HLA in healthy donors. PCR involved 60 Vbeta and 13 Jbeta primers. Assay used: immunoSEQ multiplex PCR; TCRdb lists only in-frame clones, some missing. This sample carries 150,000 to 180,000 clones, approximately 72% of them seen once, and the ten largest clones take roughly 2.8%. Specimen: PBMCs. All receptors derive from a man aged 18 to 29 in good health and CMV-seronegative.

The chain recombines TRBV6-6 with TRBJ1-2; tentative D call: TRBD1 (5 bases). The CDR3 length is 13 residues. The germline CDR1 and CDR2 sequences are MNHNY and SVGAGI (reference sequence). With 6 bases removed from V and 5 bases from J, the gap between germline ends came to 13 bases. The CDR3 spells CASSPPGEYGYTF. CDR3 DNA: TGTGCCAGCAGCCCCCCGGGGGAGTATGGCTACACCTTC.

The chain recombines TRBV2 with TRBJ1-4; D unclear. The CDR3 has 13 residues. Germline CDR1 reads SNHLY; CDR2 reads FYNNEI. V lost 5 bases, J lost 1 base, and 5 bases lay in between. CDR3 residues: CASSQETNEKLFF. The CDR3 region has the DNA TGTGCCAGCAGTCAGGAAACTAATGAAAAACTGTTTTTT.

A note on this clone: The junction shows a germline mismatch at one end, possibly a read error. This chain links TRBV5-6 with TRBJ2-4; tentative D call: TRBD1 (7 bases). Germline assignment: CDR1 SGHDT and CDR2 YYEEEE. CDR3 length: 15 residues. CDR3 bases: TGTGCCAGCAGCCAGGGACAGTGGGAGGAAAACAGTCAGTACTTC. Translation gives CASSQGQWEENSQYF.

This chain links TRBV18 with TRBJ2-5, with 11 bases that match TRBD2. The CDR3 contains 15 residues. Germline V CDR1 and CDR2: KGHSH, LQKENI. J lost 1 base, V lost 2 bases, and 0 bases had no gene match. The CDR3 here is CASSPGLAGQETQYF. CDR3 in DNA: TGTGCCAGCTCACCAGGACTAGCGGGCCAAGAGACCCAGTACTTC.

As concerns this clone: The sample carries other DNA sequences with the same CDR3. The V and J genes are TRBV4-1 and TRBJ1-2; TRBD1 might be the D (5 bases). Trimming cost V 0 bases and J 2 bases, with 7 bases left between them. Per the germline V gene, CDR1 is MGHRA and CDR2 is YSYEKL. CDR3 size: 14 residues. The chain's CDR3 is CASSQERGNYGYTF. DNA of the CDR3: TGCGCCAGCAGCCAAGAGCGGGGGAACTATGGCTACACCTTC.

The V gene is TRBV18, the J gene TRBJ1-5; no clear D gene. This CDR3 has 15 amino acids. Per the germline V gene, CDR1 is KGHSH and CDR2 is LQKENI. V dropped 6 bases and J dropped 3 bases, with 15 bases sitting between them. The CDR3 reads CASSPGPQNNQPQHF. The CDR3 DNA reads as TGTGCCAGCTCCCCGGGTCCACAAAACAATCAGCCCCAGCATTTT.

The CDR3 here is CASSSGQAKGTQYF. The DNA for the CDR3 is TGTGCCAGCAGTTCCGGACAGGCCAAAGGGACCCAGTACTTC. The chain carries TRBV6-6 and TRBJ2-5; 7 nucleotides agree with TRBD1. J lost 7 bases, V lost 4 bases, and 9 bases had no gene match. This CDR3 spans 14 amino acids. Germline values: CDR1 MNHNY, CDR2 SVGAGI (reference sequence).

CDR3 sequence (DNA): TGTGCCAGCTCACCGGGGGCCAATGACAGGGGGCTTGAAGCTTTCTTT. This codes for CASSPGANDRGLEAFF. This chain connects TRBV18 to TRBJ1-1, with TRBD1 matching over 10 bases. V was pared by 3 bases and J by 7 bases, with 11 bases of the junction left unmatched. The length of the CDR3 is 16 residues. Germline V gene data show CDR1 as KGHSH and CDR2 as LQKENI.

The chain joins TRBV2 to TRBJ2-2; no clear D. The CDR3 is 17 residues long. The germline V gene has CDR1 SNHLY and CDR2 FYNNEI. With 7 bases removed from V and 4 bases from J, the gap between germline ends came to 22 bases. CDR3 protein: CASTYLSSQPGTGELFF. CDR3 in DNA: TGTGCCAGCACGTACCTCTCCAGTCAGCCGGGCACCGGGGAGCTGTTTTTT.